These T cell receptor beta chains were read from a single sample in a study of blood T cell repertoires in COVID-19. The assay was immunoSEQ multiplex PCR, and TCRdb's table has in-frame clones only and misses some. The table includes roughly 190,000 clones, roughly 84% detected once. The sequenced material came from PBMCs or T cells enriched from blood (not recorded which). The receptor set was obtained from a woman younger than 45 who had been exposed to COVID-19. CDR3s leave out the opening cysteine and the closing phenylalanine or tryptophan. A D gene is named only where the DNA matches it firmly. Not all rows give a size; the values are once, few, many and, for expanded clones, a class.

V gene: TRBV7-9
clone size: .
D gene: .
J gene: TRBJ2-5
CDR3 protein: ASSLVKVGAETQY

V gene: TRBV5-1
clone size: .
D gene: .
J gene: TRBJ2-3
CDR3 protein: ASSLRAGSGDTQY

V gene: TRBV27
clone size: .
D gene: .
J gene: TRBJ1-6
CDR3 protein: ASSLWTNSNSPLH

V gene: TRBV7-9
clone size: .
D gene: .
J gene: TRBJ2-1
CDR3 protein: ASSLWLSSGVRSYNEQF

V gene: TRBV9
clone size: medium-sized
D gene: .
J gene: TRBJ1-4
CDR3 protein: ASSASRGSDEKLF

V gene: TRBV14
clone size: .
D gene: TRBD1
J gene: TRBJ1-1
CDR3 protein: ASSKRQGVVNTEAF

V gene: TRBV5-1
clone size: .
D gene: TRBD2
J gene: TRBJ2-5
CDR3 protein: ASSLGGTSGAQETQY

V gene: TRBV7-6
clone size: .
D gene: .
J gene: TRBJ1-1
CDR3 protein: ASSPPIPGGEAF

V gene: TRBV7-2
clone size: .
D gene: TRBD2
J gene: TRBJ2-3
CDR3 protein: ASSLGPAGAADTQY

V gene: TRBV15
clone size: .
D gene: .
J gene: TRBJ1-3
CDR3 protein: ATSRAGTGNTIY

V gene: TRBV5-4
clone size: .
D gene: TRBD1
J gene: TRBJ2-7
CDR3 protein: ASSVSGGGYEQY

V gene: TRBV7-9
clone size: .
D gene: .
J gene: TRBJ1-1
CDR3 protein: ASRSRQNTEAF

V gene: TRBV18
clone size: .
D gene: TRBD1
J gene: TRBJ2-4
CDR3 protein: ASSPGTGENIQY

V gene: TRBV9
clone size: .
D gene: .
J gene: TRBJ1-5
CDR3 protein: ASSAGVGNQPQH

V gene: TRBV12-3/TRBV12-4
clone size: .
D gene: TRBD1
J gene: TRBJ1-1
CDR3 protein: ASSKGTGQAF

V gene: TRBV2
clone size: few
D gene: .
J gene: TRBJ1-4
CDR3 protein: ASIDRSWEKLF

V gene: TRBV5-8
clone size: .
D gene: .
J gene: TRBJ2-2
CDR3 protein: ASSFPKLALNTGELF

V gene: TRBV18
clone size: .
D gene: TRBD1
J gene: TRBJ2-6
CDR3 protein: ASSPLGTGNSGANVLT

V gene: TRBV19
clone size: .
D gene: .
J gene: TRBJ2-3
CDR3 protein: ASSIGVTTSTDTQY

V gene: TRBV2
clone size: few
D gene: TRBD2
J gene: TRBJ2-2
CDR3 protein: ASDSGTSGRNTGELF

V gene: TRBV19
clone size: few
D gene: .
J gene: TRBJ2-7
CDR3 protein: ASSKSSYEQY